This TCR beta chain was sequenced during a study of blood T cell repertoires in COVID-19. Overall study: COVID-19 samples, acute and convalescent, were from the United States, Italy and Spain. T cells, B-cell-depleted T cells, or PBMCs supplied cDNA or gDNA.

Germline CDR1 MDHEN, CDR2 SYDVKM. The CDR3 runs to 13 residues. Between the trimmed V and J ends, which lost 6 bases and 2 bases, there was a span of 8 bases. Authors' data handling: By means of reference gene primer amplification, nucleated cell counts were estimated. Sequencing was performed with immunoSEQ multiplex PCR; in TCRdb, only in-frame clones are kept and a portion is missing. The V and J calls and clone size were taken over from that table, and D and trimming were inferred from the DNA. The table lists about 58,000 clones, over 75% of them singletons. V usage is TRBV28 and J usage is TRBJ1-3, with D unclear. This clonotype was sampled from a middle-aged man with active COVID-19. The source material was peripheral blood. CDR3 residues: CASRRDPGNTIYF. The CDR3 DNA follows: TGTGCCAGCAGAAGAGATCCTGGAAACACCATATATTTT.